Below, one T cell receptor beta chain is given with its context. The assay was immunoSEQ multiplex PCR, and TCRdb's table has in-frame clones only and misses some. The sample holds about 140,000 clones, about 90% seen once. This sample stems from a study of control samples from healthy donors and cancer patients. Sequences were obtained from blood. This clonotype was obtained from a man between 18 and 35 years old in good health.

The CDR3 spells CASSSQAIGYDEQYF. CDR3 nucleotide sequence: TGTGCCAGCAGCTCCCAGGCCATTGGTTATGACGAGCAGTACTTC. The chain uses TRBV7-2 and TRBJ2-7; unclear D gene. The CDR3 is 15 amino acids. The germline V and J ends were trimmed by 4 bases and 5 bases, with 18 bases remaining between them. CDR1 SGHTA and CDR2 FQGNSA come from the germline V gene.